The 20 T cell receptor beta chains presented below share a single source sample, sequenced in a study of breast tumors, draining lymph nodes, adjacent tissues. Samples came from axillary lymph nodes draining the breast cancer. TCRdb recomputed calls from the multiplex PCR reads with MiXCR, one row per CDR3 protein. The data contain approximately 140,000 distinct CDR3 sequences, 30% to 35% of them singletons. The sample consisted of axillary lymph node tissue. These receptors all come from a female donor with breast cancer. Some clones in this sample may be carry-over from other donors' samples.

The chain is built from TRBV2 and TRBJ1-2; D remains unclear. Trimming took off 5 bases at V and 5 bases at J, with 9 bases between the two ends. The length of the CDR3 is 12 residues. Looked up from germline, CDR1 is SNHLY and CDR2 is FYNNEI. The CDR3: CASSYVSYGYTF. The CDR3 coding sequence is TGTGCCAGCAGTTATGTCTCTTATGGCTACACCTTC.

This clonotype was recorded a few times. The chain links TRBV7-2 to TRBJ1-1; no clear D gene. With 7 bases removed from V and 0 bases from J, the gap between germline ends came to 12 bases. CDR3 length equals 14 residues. Looked up from germline, CDR1 is SGHTA and CDR2 is FQGNSA. This chain's CDR3 is CASIQPGVNTEAFF. Written as DNA, the CDR3 is TGTGCCAGCATCCAACCCGGCGTGAACACTGAAGCTTTCTTT.

Many counts were recorded for this clonotype. The chain couples TRBV12-3 or TRBV12-4 to TRBJ1-5; D is ambiguous. This CDR3 is 14 amino acids long. V dropped 2 bases and J dropped 5 bases, with 10 bases sitting between them. CDR3 residues: CASSLMRVDQPQHF. CDR3 coding DNA: TGTGCCAGCAGTTTAATGAGGGTTGATCAGCCCCAGCATTTT.

The chain employs TRBV18 and TRBJ1-1; D is possibly TRBD1 (5 bases). In germline, CDR1 is KGHSH, CDR2 LQKENI. Trimming cost V 5 bases and J 3 bases, with 19 bases left between them. The CDR3 has 16 residues. The DNA of the CDR3 is TGTGCCAGCTCAGCCTATCCGGGACTCGCGGACACTGAAGCTTTCTTT. Translation: CASSAYPGLADTEAFF.

This clonotype was seen at least ten times. The chain couples TRBV5-6 to TRBJ1-5, with 8 bases matching TRBD1. The CDR3 sequence is 15 residues long. Germline loops: CDR1 SGHDT, CDR2 YYEEEE. V trimming: 2 bases; J trimming: 3 bases; junction bases outside the gene matches: 4. Here the CDR3 reads CASSLDRGPNQPQHF. The DNA of the CDR3 is TGTGCCAGCAGCTTAGACAGGGGCCCCAATCAGCCCCAGCATTTT.

This clonotype was recorded many times. This chain connects TRBV4-1 to TRBJ2-2; maybe TRBD2 (5 bases). This CDR3 contains 15 residues. Per germline, CDR1 MGHRA and CDR2 YSYEKL. Trimming left V 5 bases short and J 6 bases short, with 16 bases between. The CDR3 DNA is TGCGCCAGCAGCTCAGGCGGGTTTCTTGCCGGGGAGCTGTTTTTT. Amino acids: CASSSGGFLAGELFF.

This clonotype was counted many times. The chain combines TRBV18 with TRBJ1-4, with 9 bases identical to TRBD1. There are 15 residues in the CDR3. V gave up 0 bases and J gave up 8 bases; unmatched junction bases: 4. CDR1 is KGHSH, CDR2 LQKENI, per germline. This chain's CDR3 is CASSPPVGQGEKLFF. CDR3 sequence (DNA): TGTGCCAGCTCACCACCGGTAGGACAGGGGGAAAAACTGTTTTTT.

The chain is built from TRBV2 and TRBJ2-2; D not certain. Per the germline V gene, CDR1 is SNHLY and CDR2 is FYNNEI. With 6 bases removed from V and 6 bases from J, the gap between germline ends came to 5 bases. The CDR3 sequence is 11 residues long. The CDR3 here is CASRPPGELFF. The DNA of the CDR3 is TGTGCCAGCAGACCTCCCGGGGAGCTGTTTTTT. Using reference TRBV2 and TRBJ2-2 for the parts outside the CDR3, the full variable domain is EPEVTQTPSHQVTQMGQEVILRCVPISNHLYFYWYRQILGQKVEFLVSFYNNEISEKSEIFDDQFSVERPDGSNFTLKIRSTKLEDSAMYFCASRPPGELFFGEGSRLTVL.

This clonotype was counted between two and nine times. The V call is TRBV6-2 or TRBV6-3, the J call TRBJ2-3; TRBD1 is a possible D gene (7 bases). In germline, CDR1 is MNHEY, CDR2 SVGEGT. This CDR3 is 16 amino acids long. V was cut by 2 bases and J by 2 bases, with 14 bases left in between. The CDR3 nucleotides read TGTGCCAGCAGTTACGGAGGGGGACAGACCACAGATACGCAGTATTTT. It yields the protein CASSYGGGQTTDTQYF.

V usage is TRBV24-1 and J usage is TRBJ2-5, with 9 bases aligning to TRBD2. The ends lost 3 bases at V and 2 bases at J; junction bases unmatched: 3. The germline V gene has CDR1 KGHDR and CDR2 SFDVKD. The CDR3 runs 15 residues. The CDR3 reads CATSDKAGGQETQYF. CDR3 coding DNA: TGTGCCACCAGTGATAAGGCGGGGGGGCAAGAGACCCAGTACTTC.

This clonotype was seen many times. The rearrangement uses TRBV6-5 and TRBJ2-5; tentative D call: TRBD1 (5 bases). V was clipped by 5 bases and J by 0 bases, with 13 bases between them. This CDR3 has 15 residues. Germline loops: CDR1 MNHEY, CDR2 SVGAGI. This CDR3 is CASSPDSINQETQYF. As DNA, the CDR3 is TGTGCCAGCAGTCCCGACAGCATCAACCAAGAGACCCAGTACTTC.

This clonotype came up many times. V usage is TRBV11-2 and J usage is TRBJ2-1, with no clear D. CDR3 length equals 13 residues. Per the germline V gene, CDR1 is SGHAT and CDR2 is FQNNGV. Between the trimmed V and J ends, which lost 0 bases and 4 bases, there was a span of 4 bases. CDR3 region: CASSLDRYNEQFF. The CDR3 DNA sequence: TGTGCCAGCAGCTTAGACCGATACAATGAGCAGTTCTTC.

This clonotype has a count of ten or more. The V call is TRBV20-1, the J call TRBJ2-5; D is uncertain. V lost 4 bases, J lost 5 bases, and 11 bases lay in between. The CDR3 totals 12 residues. Germline V lookup: CDR1 DFQATT, CDR2 SNEGSKA (reference sequence). The DNA for the CDR3 is TGCAGTGCTATGACTGTGAGTGAGACCCAGTACTTC. It encodes CSAMTVSETQYF.

This clonotype was found many times. The CDR3 loop reads CASSPGGAVSGYEQYV. The CDR3 DNA is TGTGCCAGCAGCCCAGGTGGGGCCGTCTCTGGGTACGAGCAGTACGTC. This sequence joins TRBV7-9 and TRBJ2-7, with a weak D call TRBD1 (5 bases). Trimming removed 5 bases from V and 4 bases from J, with 21 bases in between. The CDR3 spans 16 residues. CDR1 and CDR2 (germline): SEHNR, FQNEAQ (reference sequence).

The chain is built from TRBV5-1 and TRBJ2-3, with D tentatively TRBD2 (7 bases). The CDR3 length is 16 residues. Germline loops: CDR1 SGHRS, CDR2 YFSETQ. Trimming cost V 3 bases and J 0 bases, with 14 bases left between them. CDR3 coding DNA: TGCGCCAGCAGCTCCGGAGGGGGGGGGAGCACAGATACGCAGTATTTT. Translating gives CASSSGGGGSTDTQYF.

In this sample, this clonotype turned up many times. V gene TRBV4-2 combines with J gene TRBJ1-5, with 11 bases fitting TRBD1. The length of the CDR3 is 16 residues. The V gene's germline CDR1 is LGHNA and CDR2 YNFKEQ. V shed 0 bases, J shed 6 bases, and the junction held 4 bases outside the gene matches. The CDR3 DNA follows: TGTGCCAGCAGCCAAGACTGGACAGGGGGCGTTCAGCCCCAGCATTTT. Encoded protein: CASSQDWTGGVQPQHF.

Regarding this clonotype: One end of the junction fails to match germline, which may point to a read error. The rearrangement uses TRBV3-1 and TRBJ1-6; 8 nucleotides align to TRBD1. This CDR3 has 16 amino acids. Per germline, CDR1 LGHDT and CDR2 YNNKEL (reference sequence). The CDR3 DNA follows: TGCGCCGGCAGCCAGGAGGACAGGGCCTATAATTCACCCCTCCACTTT. Its translation is CAGSQEDRAYNSPLHF.

This clonotype was recorded a few times. CDR3 region: CASSHEAETYGYTF. The CDR3 DNA reads as TGTGCCAGCAGTCACGAGGCGGAAACGTATGGCTACACCTTC. The chain links TRBV6-2 or TRBV6-3 to TRBJ1-2; D gene ambiguous. The CDR3 runs to 14 residues. Between the trimmed V and J ends, which lost 5 bases and 5 bases, there was a span of 15 bases. CDR1 is MNHEY, CDR2 SVGEGT, per germline.

This clonotype was counted only a few times. This could be a read error, since a much larger clone is one nucleotide away. The rearrangement links TRBV11-1 to TRBJ2-1; no clear D. Germline V gives CDR1 SGHAT, CDR2 FQDESV (reference sequence). The CDR3 contains 13 residues. CDR3 in amino acids: CASSLLGYTEQFF. Written as DNA, the CDR3 is TGTGCCAGCAGCTTGCTTGGATACACTGAGCAGTTCTTC.

This clonotype has ten or more counts. The DNA of the CDR3 is TGTGCCAGCAGTCCTCAGGGGGCGGACTATGGCTACACCTTC. This translates into CASSPQGADYGYTF. V usage is TRBV6-1 and J usage is TRBJ1-2; 8 positions agree with TRBD1. CDR3 length: 14 residues. The trim removed 5 bases at V and 3 bases at J, leaving 5 bases unmatched. CDR1 and CDR2 (germline): MNHNS, SASEGT.